This entry lists 18 T cell receptor beta chains sequenced from one sample in a study of cytomegalovirus exposure and HLA in healthy donors. The PCR made use of 60 Vbeta and 13 Jbeta primers. The method was immunoSEQ multiplex PCR; TCRdb's version includes in-frame clones alone and lacks a portion of them. Among hundreds of thousands of clones listed, around 89% were seen once. Source material: PBMCs. The receptors here all came from a woman under 30 in good health and CMV-seronegative.

V is TRBV2 and J is TRBJ1-2; TRBD1 matches 7 bases. This CDR3 comprises 14 residues. CDR1 and CDR2 from the germline V gene are SNHLY and FYNNEI. Trimming cost V 1 base and J 8 bases; bases outside gene matches: 7. The CDR3 sequence: CASSEDRDSLGYTF. The CDR3 DNA is TGTGCCAGCAGTGAAGACCGGGACAGTTTGGGCTACACCTTC.

The chain links TRBV7-2 to TRBJ2-1, with 7 bases that match TRBD1. From germline, CDR1 is SGHTA and CDR2 FQGNSA. The CDR3 loop spans 14 amino acids. With V trimmed by 5 bases and J by 9 bases, 10 bases remained unmatched. CDR3 amino acids: CASSPGTERTEQFF. In DNA, the CDR3 is TGTGCCAGCAGCCCTGGGACAGAACGCACTGAGCAGTTCTTC.

The chain couples TRBV18 to TRBJ2-3; 12 nucleotides agree with TRBD1. The CDR3 is 18 amino acids. Germline CDR1 is KGHSH and CDR2 is LQKENI. With V trimmed by 6 bases and J by 2 bases, 12 bases remained unmatched. This CDR3 is CASSSLRDRGLNTDTQYF. The CDR3 coding sequence is TGTGCCAGCTCGAGCCTCCGGGACAGGGGGCTGAACACAGATACGCAGTATTTT.

The chain couples TRBV27 to TRBJ2-7, with D hard to call. This CDR3 is built from 13 residues. The V end was cut by 3 bases, the J end by 3 bases, with 9 bases between. Germline V gene lookup returns CDR1 MNHEY and CDR2 SMNVEV (reference sequence). CDR3 in amino acids: CASSFLVGYEQYF. In DNA form, the CDR3 reads TGTGCCAGCAGTTTCCTAGTGGGCTACGAGCAGTACTTC.

The J gene is TRBJ2-7, the V gene TRBV15, with D possibly matching TRBD2 (6 bases). CDR1 is LNHNV, CDR2 YYDKDF, per germline (reference sequence). There are 15 residues in the CDR3. V shed 1 base and J shed 2 bases, with 12 bases lying between them. The chain's CDR3 is CATSRAGTATYEQYF. CDR3 coding DNA: TGTGCCACCAGCAGAGCCGGGACTGCCACCTACGAGCAGTACTTC.

The chain is built from TRBV6-5 and TRBJ2-7; 8 bases align to TRBD1. V was pared by 2 bases and J by 6 bases, with 9 bases of the junction left unmatched. Germline values: CDR1 MNHEY, CDR2 SVGAGI. The CDR3 has 15 residues. The CDR3 coding sequence is TGTGCCAGCAGTTACAACGACAGGGGTTTCCCCGAGCAGTACTTC. Translation gives CASSYNDRGFPEQYF.

The chain links TRBV7-9 to TRBJ2-7; the D gene is possibly TRBD2 (6 bases). Germline values: CDR1 SEHNR, CDR2 FQNEAQ (reference sequence). V dropped 2 bases and J dropped 4 bases, with 15 bases sitting between them. This CDR3 contains 15 residues. The CDR3: CASSLHLGLRYEQYF. CDR3 bases: TGTGCCAGCAGCTTACATTTGGGACTGAGATACGAGCAGTACTTC.

The chain combines TRBV27 with TRBJ1-6; tentative D call: TRBD1 (5 bases). In germline, CDR1 is MNHEY, CDR2 SMNVEV (reference sequence). V lost 2 bases and J lost 7, with 15 bases in between. The CDR3 length is 16 residues. This chain's CDR3 is CASSLARYGGNSPLHF. Here the CDR3 DNA reads TGTGCCAGCAGTTTAGCCAGGTACGGGGGAAATTCACCCCTCCACTTT.

The chain is built from TRBV18 and TRBJ2-7; 12 bases align to TRBD2. The V and J ends lost 1 base and 5 bases, in that order; junction bases with no gene match: 9. Germline CDR1 reads KGHSH; CDR2 reads LQKENI. The CDR3 extends over 17 amino acids. In DNA form, the CDR3 reads TGTGCCAGCTCACCACGGGCTAGCGGGGGGGCCTTGGACGAGCAGTACTTC. Translating gives CASSPRASGGALDEQYF.

The chain is built from TRBV7-2 and TRBJ2-3, with D tentatively TRBD2 (7 bases). The CDR3 loop spans 17 amino acids. Germline loops: CDR1 SGHTA, CDR2 FQGNSA. V lost 2 bases and J 2 bases, leaving 17 bases between the germline ends. The CDR3 region has the DNA TGTGCCAGCAGCTTAATTTGGAGGGGGGGTTACACAGATACGCAGTATTTT. Its protein product is CASSLIWRGGYTDTQYF.

This clone was seen only once. The rearrangement links TRBV6-1 to TRBJ1-2; TRBD1 matches at 7 bases. V lost 6 bases, J lost 3 bases, and 7 bases stayed unmatched. There are 14 residues in the CDR3. Germline-derived CDR1 and CDR2 are MNHNS and SASEGT. CDR3 nucleotides: TGTGCCAGCAGGCCCCCAGACAGGGACTATGGCTACACCTTC. Protein: CASRPPDRDYGYTF.

The chain is built from TRBV11-3 and TRBJ2-1, with D possibly being TRBD2 (6 bases). The CDR3 totals 13 residues. V was cut by 5 bases and J by 8 bases, with 13 bases left in between. In germline, CDR1 is SGHNT, CDR2 YENEEA. The CDR3: CASSGAPSDEQFF. Written as DNA, the CDR3 is TGTGCCAGCAGCGGAGCTCCTAGCGATGAGCAGTTCTTC.

The chain recombines TRBV7-2 with TRBJ2-7; TRBD1 agrees at 10 bases. The V gene end was trimmed by 6 bases and the J gene end by 5 bases; junction bases not matched to a gene: 7. This CDR3 spans 14 amino acids. The germline gives CDR1 SGHTA, CDR2 FQGNSA. The CDR3 nucleotides are TGTGCCAGCAGACAGCCGGGACAGGGGAACGAGCAGTACTTC. Its translation is CASRQPGQGNEQYF.

This chain joins TRBV5-1 and TRBJ2-1, with D possibly TRBD2 on 7 matching bases. CDR1 and CDR2 from the germline V gene are SGHRS and YFSETQ. The CDR3 spans 16 residues. V shed 6 bases and J shed 4 bases, with 20 bases lying between them. CDR3 bases: TGCGCCAGCAACCTGGTGGGCGGGGGCTCGTACAATGAGCAGTTCTTC. Translated: CASNLVGGGSYNEQFF.

This chain links TRBV7-8 with TRBJ2-3; tentatively, D is TRBD1 (6 bases). The CDR3 sequence is 17 residues long. Trimming took off 5 bases at V and 0 bases at J, with 18 bases between the two ends. Germline V gives CDR1 SGHVS, CDR2 FQNEAQ. CDR3 in amino acids: CASSPYVRGTSTDTQYF. The CDR3 bases are TGTGCCAGCAGCCCCTATGTCAGGGGAACTAGCACAGATACGCAGTATTTT.

The rearrangement joins TRBV4-3 to TRBJ1-4, with D unclear. Per the germline V gene, CDR1 is LGHNA and CDR2 is YSLEER. The CDR3 is made up of 15 amino acids. V was clipped by 4 bases and J by 5 bases, with 14 bases between them. The CDR3 is CASSPLLSENEKLFF. The DNA of the CDR3 is TGCGCCAGCAGCCCACTTCTGTCTGAGAATGAAAAACTGTTTTTT.

This chain uses TRBV4-3 with TRBJ1-2; D not resolved. In germline, CDR1 is LGHNA, CDR2 YSLEER. The CDR3 consists of 14 residues. Trimming removed 2 bases from V and 2 bases from J, with 9 bases in between. This chain's CDR3 is CASSQYYGNYGYTF. The CDR3 DNA sequence: TGCGCCAGCAGCCAATACTACGGGAACTATGGCTACACCTTC.

Only one count was recorded for this clone. This chain uses TRBV7-9 with TRBJ1-5; TRBD1 might be the D (6 bases). Trimming removed 0 bases from V and 6 bases from J, with 9 bases in between. The CDR3 is 14 residues long. Germline values: CDR1 SEHNR, CDR2 FQNEAQ (reference sequence). This CDR3 is CASSLASRGQPQHF. CDR3 sequence (DNA): TGTGCCAGCAGCTTAGCGTCCAGGGGTCAGCCCCAGCATTTT.